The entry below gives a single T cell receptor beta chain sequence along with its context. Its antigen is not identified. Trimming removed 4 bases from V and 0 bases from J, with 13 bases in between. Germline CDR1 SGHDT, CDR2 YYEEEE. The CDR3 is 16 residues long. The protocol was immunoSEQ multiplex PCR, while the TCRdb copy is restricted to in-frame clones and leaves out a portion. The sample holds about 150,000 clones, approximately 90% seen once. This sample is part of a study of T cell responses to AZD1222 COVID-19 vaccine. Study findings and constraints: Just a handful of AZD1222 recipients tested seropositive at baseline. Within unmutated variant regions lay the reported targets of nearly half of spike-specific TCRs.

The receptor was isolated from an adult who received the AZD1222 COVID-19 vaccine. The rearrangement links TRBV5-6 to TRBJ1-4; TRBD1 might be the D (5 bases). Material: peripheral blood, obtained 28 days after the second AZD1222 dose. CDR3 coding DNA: TGTGCCAGCAGCACCGGACAACATGCAACTAATGAAAAACTGTTTTTT. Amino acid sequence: CASSTGQHATNEKLFF.